This T cell receptor beta chain was sequenced for a study of blood T cell repertoires in COVID-19. Study at large: Both acute and convalescent COVID-19 samples were obtained from the United States, Italy and Spain.

Between the trimmed V and J ends, which lost 9 bases and 3 bases, there was a span of 9 bases. CDR1 SNHLY and CDR2 FYNNEI come from the germline V gene. This CDR3 is 12 amino acids long. Clones were sequenced by immunoSEQ multiplex PCR, and TCRdb holds only the in-frame ones, with some missing. Of over 150,000 clones in the sample, 90% are singletons; the top ten hold nearly 0.55%. Source material: peripheral blood. This receptor was taken from a man between 45 and 60 years old with acute or convalescent COVID-19. The chain joins TRBV2 to TRBJ1-5; tentatively, D is TRBD1 (6 bases). The CDR3: CASRDNNQPQHF. The CDR3 DNA is TGTGCCAGTAGGGACAACAATCAGCCCCAGCATTTT.